This T cell receptor beta chain stems from a study of blood T cell dynamics during melanoma immunotherapy. Study-level points and caveats: At W3, later disease-control patients showed bifurcated PBMC repertoire changes, unlike progressors. The study could not tell melanoma-specific clones from general immune activation.

The CDR3 is 17 residues long. The time point is: pre-treatment baseline. Sampling occurred pretreatment (T0) and at week 3 (W3), after cycle one of checkpoint blockade. Patients had no prior systemic cancer treatment, immunosuppressants or other active cancers. Note on this clone: Its antigen remains unknown.

The method was immunoSEQ multiplex PCR; TCRdb's version includes in-frame clones alone and lacks a portion of them. Among about 11,000 clones listed, approximately 84% were seen once. Sequenced here: blood, sampled from a patient treated with checkpoint blockade. V usage is TRBV21-1 and J usage is TRBJ2-7; the table gives TRBD2 as D, unverified against the DNA. TRBV21-1 constitutes a pseudogene. This TCR came from a human donor with melanoma. CDR3 sequence: CASSTPTGLEGTDEQYF. CDR3 nucleotides: TGTGCCAGCAGCACACCTACTGGACTCGAGGGAACCGACGAGCAGTACTTC.